Included here is one T cell receptor beta chain sequence, with context. The CDR3 contains 17 residues. The germline CDR1 and CDR2 sequences are ENHRY and SYGVKD. V lost 4 bases and J lost 5; bases outside the gene matches: 16. This sample is part of a study of blood T cell repertoires in COVID-19. Study background: Samples of COVID-19 (acute and convalescent) were obtained from the United States, Italy and Spain. PBMCs, B-cell-depleted T cells, or T cells were the source of the cDNA or gDNA that made up the material.

Original processing notes: Amplifying reference gene primers gave estimates of nucleated cell counts. Some clones are missing from TCRdb's copy, which holds only in-frame ones; the method was immunoSEQ multiplex PCR. The DNA gave D and trimming, while V, J and clone size come from that table. This table has approximately 140,000 clones, 75% to 90% appearing once. This chain uses TRBV10-3 with TRBJ2-7; 8 positions match TRBD2. Sequenced material: peripheral blood. This TCR was sampled from a man aged 18 to 29 with COVID-19, enrolled during active disease. The CDR3 DNA sequence: TGTGCCATCAGTGGGGGTCGGGAGGGCCTAGAAAGTAACGAGCAGTACTTC. Translated, it gives CAISGGREGLESNEQYF.